The next 13 T cell receptor beta chains were all read from a single sample in a study of blood T cell repertoires in COVID-19. Data came from immunoSEQ multiplex PCR; TCRdb stores just in-frame clones and leaves some out. The sample consists of tens of thousands of clones, 65% to 90% of them appearing once. The sample consisted of peripheral blood. These TCRs come from a man in his sixties or seventies with active COVID-19.

The chain has TRBV15 and TRBJ2-7; 7 bases line up with TRBD2. The CDR3 runs 14 residues. The ends lost 5 bases at V and 7 bases at J; junction bases unmatched: 11. CDR1 is LNHNV, CDR2 YYDKDF, per germline (reference sequence). CDR3 sequence (DNA): TGTGCCACCAGCGGCGGGGGAAGCTCACGGGAGCAGTACTTC. This sequence encodes CATSGGGSSREQYF.

V and J are TRBV6-5 and TRBJ2-2; possibly TRBD2 for D (5 bases). V gave up 7 bases and J gave up 0 bases, with 6 bases separating them. The germline V gene has CDR1 MNHEY and CDR2 SVGAGI. The length of the CDR3 is 13 residues. CDR3 bases: TGTGCCAGCAAGAGGGCGAACACCGGGGAGCTGTTTTTT. Protein sequence: CASKRANTGELFF.

The chain employs TRBV7-9 and TRBJ1-5; 7 nucleotides agree with TRBD1. The J segment lost 3 bases and the V segment lost 1 base, leaving 9 bases of the junction unmatched. From germline, CDR1 is SEHNR and CDR2 FQNEAQ (reference sequence). The CDR3 covers 17 residues. CDR3 in amino acids: CASSLGGQELPNQPQHF. In DNA form, the CDR3 reads TGTGCCAGCAGCTTAGGAGGACAGGAGCTCCCCAATCAGCCCCAGCATTTT.

The chain employs TRBV5-8 and TRBJ1-5, with 9 bases aligning to TRBD1. J gave up 8 bases and V 2 bases, and 5 bases lay outside the gene matches. The CDR3 runs to 14 residues. Germline-derived CDR1 and CDR2 are SGHTS and YDEGEE. CDR3 DNA sequence: TGTGCCAGCAGCTTAAGGGACAGGGTTGAGCCCCAGCATTTT. This codes for CASSLRDRVEPQHF.

CDR3 region: CASSYRTDNSPLHF. CDR3 DNA sequence: TGTGCCAGCAGTTACCGGACAGATAATTCACCCCTCCACTTT. The genes are TRBV6-2 or TRBV6-3 and TRBJ1-6; perhaps TRBD1 as D (6 bases). CDR3 length: 14 residues. Per the germline V gene, CDR1 is MNHEY and CDR2 is SVGEGT. The ends were cut back, 2 bases at V and 5 bases at J, with 7 bases in the middle.

This clone has just one count. The chain combines TRBV6-6 with TRBJ2-5; D possibly corresponds to TRBD1 (5 bases). V lost 2 bases, J lost 2 bases, and 12 bases lay in between. This CDR3 contains 15 residues. The V gene's germline CDR1 is MNHNY and CDR2 SVGAGI (reference sequence). The CDR3 region is CASSYLTTVQETQYF. The CDR3 DNA sequence: TGTGCCAGCAGTTACCTTACGACAGTTCAAGAGACCCAGTACTTC.

The chain links TRBV6-1 to TRBJ2-1; 9 nucleotides agree with TRBD2. V lost 2 bases and J lost 9; bases outside the gene matches: 14. CDR1 and CDR2 from the germline V gene are MNHNS and SASEGT. This CDR3 is 17 amino acids long. The CDR3 nucleotides read TGTGCCAGCAGTGAATCTCCGACTAGCGGAGGGGCAGTTGAGCAGTTCTTC. Its protein is CASSESPTSGGAVEQFF.

V gene TRBV5-1 combines with J gene TRBJ1-1; no clear D. There are 14 residues in the CDR3. V was cut by 4 bases and J by 0 bases, with 10 bases left in between. Germline lookup yields CDR1 SGHRS and CDR2 YFSETQ. The chain's CDR3 is CASSGQMVNTEAFF. The DNA for the CDR3 is TGCGCCAGCAGCGGCCAGATGGTGAACACTGAAGCTTTCTTT.

V and J are TRBV11-2 and TRBJ1-2, with a possible D match to TRBD1 (6 bases). The germline V and J ends were trimmed by 1 base and 7 bases, with 13 bases remaining between them. There are 14 residues in the CDR3. Germline CDR1 reads SGHAT; CDR2 reads FQNNGV. CDR3 sequence: CASSLASGVGGYTF. The CDR3 DNA reads as TGTGCCAGCAGCTTAGCATCAGGGGTCGGTGGCTACACCTTC.

The gene calls are TRBV5-4 and TRBJ1-6; perhaps TRBD1 as D (5 bases). Between the trimmed V and J ends, which lost 4 bases and 7 bases, there was a span of 9 bases. This CDR3 contains 13 residues. The germline CDR1 and CDR2 sequences are SGHNT and YYREEE (reference sequence). CDR3 residues: CASSIDRNSPLHF. Here the CDR3 DNA reads TGTGCCAGCAGCATTGACAGAAATTCACCCCTCCACTTT.

The chain couples TRBV5-1 to TRBJ2-7; possibly TRBD2 for D (6 bases). The V and J ends lost 5 bases and 2 bases respectively, with 11 bases between them. The CDR3 covers 13 residues. CDR1 SGHRS and CDR2 YFSETQ come from the germline V gene. DNA of the CDR3: TGCGCCAGCAGGGGGGGTCAAACCTACGAGCAGTACTTC. This translates into CASRGGQTYEQYF. The full variable domain, in which reference TRBV5-1 and TRBJ2-7 provide the parts outside the CDR3, is KAGVTQTPRYLIKTRGQQVTLSCSPISGHRSVSWYQQTPGQGLQFLFEYFSETQRNKGNFPGRFSGRQFSNSRSEMNVSTLELGDSALYLCASRGGQTYEQYFGPGTRLTVT.

This chain joins TRBV7-9 and TRBJ1-2; no definite D call. The germline V and J ends were trimmed by 5 bases and 1 base, with 11 bases remaining between them. This CDR3 is 14 amino acids long. Germline V gene lookup returns CDR1 SEHNR and CDR2 FQNEAQ (reference sequence). CDR3 nucleotide sequence: TGTGCCAGCAGCCCCAACTCCATTAACTATGGCTACACCTTC. Translated: CASSPNSINYGYTF.

The chain employs TRBV7-3 and TRBJ2-7; D might be TRBD2 (5 bases). Germline CDR1 and CDR2: SGHTA and FQGTGA. The CDR3 totals 13 residues. The germline V and J ends were trimmed by 0 bases and 6 bases, with 9 bases remaining between them. This chain's CDR3 is CASSLTPEGEQYF. CDR3 coding DNA: TGTGCCAGCAGCTTAACCCCCGAGGGCGAGCAGTACTTC. The full variable domain, in which reference TRBV7-3 and TRBJ2-7 provide the parts outside the CDR3, is GAGVSQTPSNKVTEKGKYVELRCDPISGHTALYWYRQSLGQGPEFLIYFQGTGAADDSGLPNDRFFAVRPEGSVSTLKIQRTERGDSAVYLCASSLTPEGEQYFGPGTRLTVT.